Listed below are T cell receptor beta chains from one sample, sequenced in a study of T-cell reconstitution after alpha-beta-depleted transplantation in children. TCRdb recomputed calls from the PCR reads with MiXCR, one row per CDR3 protein. The sample has some 200,000 distinct CDR3 sequences, approximately 11% seen once. Sequencing used PBMCs, obtained before TCRalphabeta/CD19-depleted stem cell transplant. The receptors come from a child under three years old with acute myeloid leukemia, due to receive a stem cell transplant. Both conserved end residues are part of each CDR3. Fields, in order: V gene, D gene, J gene, CDR3 protein. A D gene is named only where the DNA matches it firmly.

V: TRBV29-1; D: -; J: TRBJ1-1; CDR3: CSVEVSGGGSTEAFF
V: TRBV29-1; D: -; J: TRBJ2-1; CDR3: CSVEGDAKGQFF
V: TRBV28; D: -; J: TRBJ2-7; CDR3: CASSLWRNGPYEQYF
V: TRBV6-6; D: -; J: TRBJ2-2; CDR3: CASSPTVGRELFF
V: TRBV6-6; D: TRBD1; J: TRBJ1-1; CDR3: CASSLGQGGVAFF
V: TRBV30; D: TRBD2; J: TRBJ2-5; CDR3: CAWSRGGEETQYF
V: TRBV28; D: -; J: TRBJ2-5; CDR3: CASAQGGPLETQYF
V: TRBV28; D: TRBD1; J: TRBJ1-2; CDR3: CASSPGVEGANTF
V: TRBV5-1; D: TRBD1; J: TRBJ1-1; CDR3: CASRSPGQGLNTEAFF
V: TRBV20-1; D: -; J: TRBJ2-1; CDR3: CSASHDRPSYNEQFF
V: TRBV10-3; D: -; J: TRBJ2-5; CDR3: CAISGGKETQYF
V: TRBV18; D: -; J: TRBJ2-7; CDR3: CASSPTSPNEQYF
V: TRBV5-6; D: TRBD1; J: TRBJ1-5; CDR3: CASSSTGGGFRPQHF
V: TRBV10-3; D: -; J: TRBJ2-1; CDR3: CAIRVFSGEGANGQFF
V: TRBV24-1; D: -; J: TRBJ2-2; CDR3: CATSDLGRTGELFF
V: TRBV12-3/TRBV12-4; D: TRBD1; J: TRBJ2-1; CDR3: CASSGTGGYNEQFF
V: TRBV5-1; D: -; J: TRBJ1-6; CDR3: CASSLDWNSPLHF
V: TRBV12-3/TRBV12-4; D: TRBD1; J: TRBJ2-7; CDR3: CASSRRDREGYEQYF
V: TRBV29-1; D: TRBD2; J: TRBJ2-7; CDR3: CSVGGTSGSDYYEQYF
V: TRBV3-1; D: -; J: TRBJ2-7; CDR3: CASSPGLLLSYEQYF
V: TRBV28; D: TRBD1; J: TRBJ2-7; CDR3: CATGGTGRLEQYF
V: TRBV2; D: -; J: TRBJ2-1; CDR3: CASSAYNEQFF
V: TRBV10-3; D: -; J: TRBJ1-1; CDR3: CAIRDRQGYTEAFF
V: TRBV2; D: TRBD1; J: TRBJ1-1; CDR3: CASSADRGEAFF
V: TRBV20-1; D: TRBD1; J: TRBJ1-5; CDR3: CSVLDRERDQPQHF
V: TRBV10-3; D: -; J: TRBJ2-3; CDR3: CATLLDLKTDTQYF
V: TRBV12-3/TRBV12-4; D: -; J: TRBJ1-1; CDR3: CASTTYPVGEAFF
V: TRBV19; D: -; J: TRBJ2-7; CDR3: CASSIRGTVDEQYF
V: TRBV12-3/TRBV12-4; D: -; J: TRBJ1-5; CDR3: CASSLVDTNQPQHF
V: TRBV10-1; D: -; J: TRBJ1-1; CDR3: CASSAGINTEAFF
V: TRBV12-3/TRBV12-4; D: -; J: TRBJ1-1; CDR3: CASSPNPTRNTEAFF
V: TRBV2; D: TRBD1; J: TRBJ1-1; CDR3: CASSGTGGLDTEAFF
V: TRBV12-3/TRBV12-4; D: -; J: TRBJ2-7; CDR3: CASSSGHRSYEQYF
V: TRBV6-1; D: TRBD2; J: TRBJ2-3; CDR3: CASSGQSGADTQYF
V: TRBV4-3; D: -; J: TRBJ1-4; CDR3: CASSPGQPATNEKLFF
V: TRBV25-1; D: -; J: TRBJ2-2; CDR3: CASSEGKGRTTWTGELFF
V: TRBV3-1; D: -; J: TRBJ2-3; CDR3: CASSRPTGAPDTQYF
V: TRBV7-9; D: -; J: TRBJ2-2; CDR3: CASTRAPGTGELFF
V: TRBV24-1; D: TRBD1; J: TRBJ2-1; CDR3: CATSDPVKTGKGTSKQFF
V: TRBV28; D: TRBD1; J: TRBJ2-2; CDR3: CASRNSGTGTGELFF
V: TRBV29-1; D: TRBD2; J: TRBJ2-5; CDR3: CSAPAGGLQETQYF